This entry lists 14 T cell receptor beta chains sequenced from one sample in a study of T cell responses to AZD1222 COVID-19 vaccine. The table came from immunoSEQ multiplex PCR; TCRdb's copy has only in-frame clones and leaves some out. The sample shows roughly 100,000 clones, 88% of them seen only once. The specimen comprised peripheral blood, sampled on day 0 of AZD1222 vaccination. Receptor source: an adult in good health.

In this sample, this clone turned up once. The V gene is TRBV3-1 (or the pseudogene TRBV3-2), the J gene TRBJ1-1; TRBD1 is a possible D gene (5 bases). Trimming pared 4 bases from V and 11 bases from J, leaving 14 bases between. Germline V gene sequence: CDR1 LGHDT, CDR2 YNNKEL (reference sequence). The CDR3 covers 12 residues. CDR3 loop: CASSPPGGSAFF. CDR3 coding DNA: TGTGCCAGCAGCCCTCCCGGGGGGTCGGCTTTCTTT.

The chain carries TRBV19 and TRBJ2-4; D is tentatively TRBD1 or TRBD2 (6 bases each). This CDR3 has 13 residues. CDR1 is LNHDA, CDR2 SQIVND, per germline (reference sequence). With 9 bases removed from V and 4 bases from J, the gap between germline ends came to 13 bases. The DNA for the CDR3 is TGTGCCAGCGGCGGGACACCTAAAAACATTCAGTACTTC. Residues: CASGGTPKNIQYF. The full variable domain, in which reference TRBV19 and TRBJ2-4 provide the parts outside the CDR3, is DGGITQSPKYLFRKEGQNVTLSCEQNLNHDAMYWYRQDPGQGLRLIYYSQIVNDFQKGDIAEGYSVSREKKESFPLTVTSAQKNPTAFYLCASGGTPKNIQYFGAGTRLSVL.

V and J are TRBV6-5 and TRBJ1-2; D unresolved. The germline gives CDR1 MNHEY, CDR2 SVGAGI. Trimming removed 5 bases from V and 5 bases from J, with 9 bases in between. The CDR3 totals 12 residues. CDR3 residues: CASSSRNYGYTF. The CDR3 nucleotides are TGTGCCAGCAGTAGCAGGAATTATGGCTACACCTTC.

The chain couples TRBV28 to TRBJ2-7; D may be TRBD2 (6 bases). Trimming shortened V by 3 bases and J by 1 base, and 10 bases separated the two germline ends. Per germline, CDR1 MDHEN and CDR2 SYDVKM. There are 14 residues in the CDR3. The CDR3 coding sequence is TGTGCCAGCAGTTTCTCCGGGACTTCCTACGAGCAGTACTTC. It codes for CASSFSGTSYEQYF.

CDR3 DNA sequence: TGTGCCAGTAGTCCTCAGTTAGCGGGTACCTACAATGAGCAGTTCTTC. As protein: CASSPQLAGTYNEQFF. The genes are TRBV19 and TRBJ2-1, with 7 bases that match TRBD2. Trimming at V came to 5 bases and at J to 2 bases, leaving 9 bases not matched to a gene. The CDR3 sequence is 16 residues long. CDR1 and CDR2 from the germline V gene are LNHDA and SQIVND (reference sequence).

V usage is TRBV2 and J usage is TRBJ2-7, with D hard to call. The germline V gene encodes CDR1 SNHLY and CDR2 FYNNEI. Trimming pared 2 bases from V and 6 bases from J, leaving 23 bases between. The CDR3 has 17 residues. CDR3 bases: TGTGCCAGCAGTGAATTTAACGTTGGGTCCTTCCTCCCCGAGCAGTACTTC. Amino acids: CASSEFNVGSFLPEQYF.

The V gene is TRBV4-2, the J gene TRBJ2-7; TRBD2 aligns across 9 bases. The germline gives CDR1 LGHNA, CDR2 YNFKEQ. The V gene end was trimmed by 0 bases and the J gene end by 0 bases; junction bases not matched to a gene: 3. CDR3 length: 16 amino acids. CDR3 protein: CASSQDKGLASYEQYF. The CDR3 DNA sequence: TGTGCCAGCAGCCAAGATAAGGGACTAGCCTCCTACGAGCAGTACTTC.

The J gene is TRBJ2-1, the V gene TRBV27; TRBD2 agrees at 7 bases. Germline V gives CDR1 MNHEY, CDR2 SMNVEV (reference sequence). The CDR3 sequence is 15 residues long. Losses at the gene ends were 5 bases for V and 4 bases for J; bases not matched to a gene: 8. The CDR3 coding sequence is TGTGCCAGCAGTGTGCGGGAGCCAACATACAATGAGCAGTTCTTC. The encoded protein is CASSVREPTYNEQFF.

The rearrangement links TRBV9 to TRBJ1-3; no clear D. This CDR3 has 13 amino acids. CDR1 SGDLS and CDR2 YYNGEE come from the germline V gene. V was shortened by 3 bases and J by 3 bases, with 7 bases between the two germline ends. CDR3 region: CASSAGIGNTIYF. CDR3 sequence (DNA): TGTGCCAGCAGCGCTGGGATTGGAAACACCATATATTTT.

The chain joins TRBV30 to TRBJ2-7, with D uncertain. This CDR3 comprises 12 residues. V lost 1 base, J lost 2 bases, and 6 bases lay in between. In germline, CDR1 is GTSNPN, CDR2 SVGIG (reference sequence). The CDR3: CAWSDGTYEQYF. In DNA form, the CDR3 reads TGTGCCTGGAGTGACGGCACCTACGAGCAGTACTTC.

V gene TRBV7-2 combines with J gene TRBJ2-3; 10 nucleotides line up with TRBD1. The germline V gene encodes CDR1 SGHTA and CDR2 FQGNSA. Trimming took 6 bases from V and 6 from J; bases not matched to a gene: 3. The CDR3 totals 13 residues. CDR3 in DNA: TGTGCCAGCAGTAGACAGGGGGCGGATACGCAGTATTTT. Translated, it gives CASSRQGADTQYF. Full variable domain (missing parts from reference TRBV7-2 and TRBJ2-3): GAGVSQSPSNKVTEKGKDVELRCDPISGHTALYWYRQSLGQGLEFLIYFQGNSAPDKSGLPSDRFSAERTGGSVSTLTIQRTQQEDSAVYLCASSRQGADTQYFGPGTRLTVL.

This chain connects TRBV7-9 to TRBJ2-5; D is uncertain. The CDR3 totals 13 residues. The V gene's germline CDR1 is SEHNR and CDR2 FQNEAQ (reference sequence). The ends were cut back, 2 bases at V and 5 bases at J, with 9 bases in the middle. CDR3 protein: CASSLSTVETQYF. The CDR3 bases are TGTGCCAGCAGCTTAAGTACGGTGGAGACCCAGTACTTC.

This rearrangement joins TRBV15 to TRBJ2-1, with TRBD2 identical over 8 bases. V lost 5 bases, J lost 7 bases, and 4 bases stayed unmatched. Germline CDR1 and CDR2: LNHNV and YYDKDF (reference sequence). The CDR3 consists of 13 residues. The CDR3 sequence is CATSGTRRNEQFF. The CDR3 DNA follows: TGTGCCACCAGCGGGACTAGGAGAAATGAGCAGTTCTTC. The full variable domain, rest sourced from reference TRBV15 and TRBJ2-1, is DAMVIQNPRYQVTQFGKPVTLSCSQTLNHNVMYWYQQKSSQAPKLLFHYYDKDFNNEADTPDNFQSRRPNTSFCFLDIRSPGLGDTAMYLCATSGTRRNEQFFGPGTRLTVL.

This chain joins TRBV7-9 and TRBJ2-1; 7 nucleotides match TRBD2. The V gene end was trimmed by 1 base and the J gene end by 3 bases; junction bases not matched to a gene: 3. The CDR3 sequence is 15 residues long. Per germline, CDR1 SEHNR and CDR2 FQNEAQ (reference sequence). This chain's CDR3 is CASSLEAGIYNEQFF. The CDR3 DNA reads TGTGCCAGCAGCTTAGAAGCGGGGATCTACAATGAGCAGTTCTTC.